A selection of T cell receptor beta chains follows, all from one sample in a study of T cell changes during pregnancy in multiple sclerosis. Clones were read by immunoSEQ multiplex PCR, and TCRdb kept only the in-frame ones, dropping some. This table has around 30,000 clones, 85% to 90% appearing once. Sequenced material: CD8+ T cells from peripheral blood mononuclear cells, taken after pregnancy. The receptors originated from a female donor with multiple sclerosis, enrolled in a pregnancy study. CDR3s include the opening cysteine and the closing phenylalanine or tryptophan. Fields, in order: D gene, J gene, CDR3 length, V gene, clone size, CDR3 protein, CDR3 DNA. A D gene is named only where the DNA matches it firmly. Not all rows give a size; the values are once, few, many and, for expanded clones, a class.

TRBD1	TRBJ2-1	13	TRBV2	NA	CASTGTAYNEQFF	TGTGCCAGCACTGGGACAGCATACAATGAGCAGTTCTTC
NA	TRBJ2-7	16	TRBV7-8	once	CASSLGSRGSSYEQYF	TGTGCCAGCAGCTTAGGATCCAGGGGTAGCTCCTACGAGCAGTACTTC
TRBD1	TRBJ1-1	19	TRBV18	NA	CASSPPVLGTGSANTEAFF	TGTGCCAGCTCACCACCTGTTCTTGGGACAGGGAGCGCGAACACTGAAGCTTTCTTT
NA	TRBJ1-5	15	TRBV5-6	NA	CASGNSTRGGQPQHF	TGTGCCAGCGGGAATTCTACCCGGGGGGGTCAGCCCCAGCATTTT
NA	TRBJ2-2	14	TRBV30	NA	CAWNPGTNTGELFF	TGTGCCTGGAACCCAGGGACGAACACCGGGGAGCTGTTTTTT
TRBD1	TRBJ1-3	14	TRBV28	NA	CASRGQGSGNTIYF	TGTGCCAGCAGGGGACAGGGCTCCGGAAACACCATATATTTT
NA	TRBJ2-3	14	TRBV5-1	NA	CASSLRSTTDTQYF	TGCGCCAGCAGCTTACGAAGTACTACAGATACGCAGTATTTT
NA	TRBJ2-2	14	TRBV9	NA	CASRVGQNTGELFF	TGTGCCAGCAGAGTAGGACAGAACACCGGGGAGCTGTTTTTT
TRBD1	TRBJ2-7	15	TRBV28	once	CASSPWTGVSYEQYF	TGTGCCAGCAGTCCATGGACAGGGGTCTCCTACGAGCAGTACTTC
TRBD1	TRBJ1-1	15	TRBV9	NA	CASRLGSGTGAQAFF	TGTGCCAGCCGGTTAGGGTCGGGGACAGGGGCCCAAGCTTTCTTT
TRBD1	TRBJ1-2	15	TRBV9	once	CASSVTGTASYGYTF	TGTGCCAGCAGCGTAACAGGGACAGCCTCCTATGGCTACACCTTC
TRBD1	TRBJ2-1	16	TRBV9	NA	CASSATGEISYNEQFF	TGTGCCAGCAGCGCAACAGGGGAAATCTCCTACAATGAGCAGTTCTTC
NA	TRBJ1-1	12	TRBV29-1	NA	CSGYRQNTEAFF	TGCAGCGGATACAGACAGAACACTGAAGCTTTCTTT
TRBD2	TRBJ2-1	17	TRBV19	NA	CASSMALAGGDYNEQFF	TGTGCCAGTAGTATGGCCCTAGCGGGGGGTGACTACAATGAGCAGTTCTTC
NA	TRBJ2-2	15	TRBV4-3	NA	CASSQDAFLAGELFF	TGCGCCAGCAGCCAAGATGCCTTTCTAGCCGGGGAGCTGTTTTTT
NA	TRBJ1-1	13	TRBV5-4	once	CASSSSLNTEAFF	TGTGCCAGCAGCTCCTCCTTGAACACTGAAGCTTTCTTT
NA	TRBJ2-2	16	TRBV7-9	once	CASSPGQNLNTGELFF	TGTGCCAGCAGCCCAGGACAGAACTTAAACACCGGGGAGCTGTTTTTT
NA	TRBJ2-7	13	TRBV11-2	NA	CASSIGTDYEQYF	TGTGCCAGCAGTATCGGGACTGACTACGAGCAGTACTTC
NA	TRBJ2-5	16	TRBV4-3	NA	CASSQDTGTYQETQYF	TGCGCCAGCAGCCAAGATACGGGAACCTACCAAGAGACCCAGTACTTC
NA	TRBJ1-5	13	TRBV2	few	CASWGEGTQPQHF	TGTGCCAGTTGGGGGGAGGGGACTCAGCCCCAGCATTTT
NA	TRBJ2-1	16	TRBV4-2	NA	CASSQDPGGHYNEQFF	TGTGCCAGCAGCCAAGATCCAGGGGGGCATTACAATGAGCAGTTCTTC
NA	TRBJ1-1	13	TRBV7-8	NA	CASSLGARAEAFF	TGTGCCAGCAGCTTGGGGGCGAGGGCTGAAGCTTTCTTT
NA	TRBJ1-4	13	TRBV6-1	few	CASTRTEHEKLFF	TGTGCCAGCACTCGGACAGAACATGAAAAACTGTTTTTT
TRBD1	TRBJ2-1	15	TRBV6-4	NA	CASSERTGGYNEQFF	TGTGCCAGCAGTGAAAGGACAGGGGGCTACAATGAGCAGTTCTTC
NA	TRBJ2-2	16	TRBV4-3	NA	CASSQDRGIITGELFF	TGCGCCAGCAGCCAAGATAGGGGGATAATTACCGGGGAGCTGTTTTTT
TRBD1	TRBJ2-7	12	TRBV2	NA	CASRDRNYEQYF	TGTGCCAGCAGGGACAGGAACTACGAGCAGTACTTC
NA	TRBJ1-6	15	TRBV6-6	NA	CASSPRENYNSPLHF	TGTGCCAGCAGCCCCCGGGAGAACTATAATTCACCCCTCCACTTT
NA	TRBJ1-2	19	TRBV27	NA	CASSLSPGQGFVSNYGYTF	TGTGCCAGCAGTTTGAGTCCAGGGCAGGGGTTCGTTTCGAACTATGGCTACACCTTC